The source of this T cell receptor beta chain is a study of shared clonotypes between healthy human individuals. Study in general: Donors, aged 18 to 49, were a couple of women and a few men.

V gave up 2 bases and J gave up 5 bases, with 7 bases separating them. Germline loops: CDR1 ENHRY, CDR2 SYGVKD. This CDR3 comprises 13 residues. The donors were adults (healthy and HIV-negative) with no recent acute infections or vaccinations. Adult Caucasians living in Nashville, Tennessee made up all of the donors. Replicate sorted-subset PCRs were loaded with around 200 ng DNA, about 30,000 T cell genomes. TCRdb keeps only in-frame clones here, not all; method: immunoSEQ multiplex PCR. The sample shows about 2.4 million clones, 93% of them seen only once. Material for sequencing was naive CD4+ T cells from PBMCs. Subset here: CD45RA+ positively selected. This receptor was taken from a man younger than 35 in good health. Some clones in this sample may be carry-over from other donors' samples. The chain combines TRBV10-3 with TRBJ2-1; the D is unclear. Here the CDR3 DNA reads TGTGCCATCAGTGAGACCCACAACAATGAGCAGTTCTTC. It specifies CAISETHNNEQFF.